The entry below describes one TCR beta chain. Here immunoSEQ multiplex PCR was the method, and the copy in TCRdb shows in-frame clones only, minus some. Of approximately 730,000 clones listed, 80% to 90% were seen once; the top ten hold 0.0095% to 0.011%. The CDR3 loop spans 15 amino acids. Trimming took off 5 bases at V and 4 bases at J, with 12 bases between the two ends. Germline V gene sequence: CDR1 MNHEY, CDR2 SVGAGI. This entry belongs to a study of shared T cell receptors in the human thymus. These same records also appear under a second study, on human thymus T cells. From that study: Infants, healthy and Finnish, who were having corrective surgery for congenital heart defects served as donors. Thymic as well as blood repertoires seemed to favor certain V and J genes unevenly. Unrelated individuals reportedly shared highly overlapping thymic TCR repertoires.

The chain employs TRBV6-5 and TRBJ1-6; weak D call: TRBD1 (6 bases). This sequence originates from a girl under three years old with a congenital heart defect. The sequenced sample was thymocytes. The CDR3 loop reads CASSHRQEYNSPLHF. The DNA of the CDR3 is TGTGCCAGCAGTCATAGACAGGAATATAATTCACCCCTCCACTTT.